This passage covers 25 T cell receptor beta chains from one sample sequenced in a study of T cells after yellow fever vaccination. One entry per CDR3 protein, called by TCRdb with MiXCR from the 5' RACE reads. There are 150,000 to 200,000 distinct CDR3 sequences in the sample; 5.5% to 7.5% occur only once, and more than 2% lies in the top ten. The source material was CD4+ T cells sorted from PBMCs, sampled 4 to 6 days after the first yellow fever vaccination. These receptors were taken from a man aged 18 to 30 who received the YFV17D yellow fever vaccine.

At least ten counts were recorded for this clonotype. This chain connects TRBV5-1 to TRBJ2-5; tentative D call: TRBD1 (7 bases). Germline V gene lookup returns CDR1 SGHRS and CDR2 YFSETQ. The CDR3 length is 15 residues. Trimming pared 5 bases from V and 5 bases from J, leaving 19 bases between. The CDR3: CASRVGGGAWETQYF. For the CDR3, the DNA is TGCGCCAGCAGGGTTGGAGGGGGCGCTTGGGAGACCCAGTACTTC. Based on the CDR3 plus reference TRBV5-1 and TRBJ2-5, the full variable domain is KAGVTQTPRYLIKTRGQQVTLSCSPISGHRSVSWYQQTPGQGLQFLFEYFSETQRNKGNFPGRFSGRQFSNSRSEMNVSTLELGDSALYLCASRVGGGAWETQYFGPGTRLLVL.

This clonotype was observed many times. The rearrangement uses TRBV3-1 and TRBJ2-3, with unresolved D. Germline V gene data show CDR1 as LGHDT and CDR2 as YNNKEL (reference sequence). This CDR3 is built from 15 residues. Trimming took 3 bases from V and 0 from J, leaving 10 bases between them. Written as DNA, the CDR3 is TGTGCCAGCAGCCATCAGGTTAGAAGCACAGATACGCAGTATTTT. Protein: CASSHQVRSTDTQYF.

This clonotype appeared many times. CDR3 residues: CASTKSQGINYEQYV. The CDR3 coding sequence is TGTGCCAGCACCAAGTCACAGGGAATCAACTACGAGCAGTACGTC. The chain uses TRBV6-2 or TRBV6-3 and TRBJ2-7; TRBD1 is a possible D gene (6 bases). This CDR3 is 15 amino acids long. Germline CDR1 MNHEY, CDR2 SVGEGT. V was pared by 7 bases and J by 3 bases, with 19 bases between.

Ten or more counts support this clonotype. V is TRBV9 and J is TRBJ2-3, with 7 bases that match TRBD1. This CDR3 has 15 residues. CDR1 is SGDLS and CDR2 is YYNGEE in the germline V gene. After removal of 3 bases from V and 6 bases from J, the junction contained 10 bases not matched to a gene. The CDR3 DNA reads TGTGCCAGCAGCGCCCGGGACAGAGCCTTCGATACGCAGTATTTT. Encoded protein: CASSARDRAFDTQYF.

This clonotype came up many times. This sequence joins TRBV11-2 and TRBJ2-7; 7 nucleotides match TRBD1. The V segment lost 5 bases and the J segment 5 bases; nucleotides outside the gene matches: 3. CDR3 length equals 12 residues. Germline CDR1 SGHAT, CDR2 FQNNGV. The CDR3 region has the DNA TGTGCCAGCAGCCGTGACAGGGACGAGCAGTACGTC. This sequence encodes CASSRDRDEQYV.

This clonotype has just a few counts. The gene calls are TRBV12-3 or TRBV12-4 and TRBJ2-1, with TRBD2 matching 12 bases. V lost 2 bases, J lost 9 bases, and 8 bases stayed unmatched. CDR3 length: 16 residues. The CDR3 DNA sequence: TGTGCCAGCAGTTTACTAGCGGGGGGGCCGCGGGGTGAGCAGTTCTTC. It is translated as CASSLLAGGPRGEQFF.

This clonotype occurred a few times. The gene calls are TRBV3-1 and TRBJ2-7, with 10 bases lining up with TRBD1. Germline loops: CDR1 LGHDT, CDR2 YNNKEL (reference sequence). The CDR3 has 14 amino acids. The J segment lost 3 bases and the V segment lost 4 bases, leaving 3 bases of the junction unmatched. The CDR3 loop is CASSPRDRGYEQYF. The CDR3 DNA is TGTGCCAGCAGCCCCCGGGACAGGGGCTACGAGCAGTACTTC.

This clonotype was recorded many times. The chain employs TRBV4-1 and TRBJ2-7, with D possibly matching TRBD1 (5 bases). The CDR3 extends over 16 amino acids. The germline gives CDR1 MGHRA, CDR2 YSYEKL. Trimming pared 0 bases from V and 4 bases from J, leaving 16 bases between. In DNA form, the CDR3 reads TGCGCCAGCAGCCAAGAGTTTGTATCAGGGCCTTACGAGCAGTACGTC. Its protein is CASSQEFVSGPYEQYV.

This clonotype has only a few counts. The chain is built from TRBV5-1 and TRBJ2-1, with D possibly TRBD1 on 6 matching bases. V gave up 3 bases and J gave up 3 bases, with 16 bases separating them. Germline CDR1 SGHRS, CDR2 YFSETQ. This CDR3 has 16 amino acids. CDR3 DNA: TGCGCCAGCAGCTCGCTTACAGGGTTCCTCTACAATGAGCAGTTCTTC. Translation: CASSSLTGFLYNEQFF.

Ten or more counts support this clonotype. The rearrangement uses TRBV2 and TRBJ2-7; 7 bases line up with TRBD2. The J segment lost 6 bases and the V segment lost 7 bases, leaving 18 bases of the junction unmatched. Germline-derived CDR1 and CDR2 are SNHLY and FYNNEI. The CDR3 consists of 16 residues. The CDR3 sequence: CASTLARGRHPIEQYF. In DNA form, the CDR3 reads TGTGCCAGCACCTTAGCGCGGGGGAGGCACCCCATCGAGCAGTACTTC.

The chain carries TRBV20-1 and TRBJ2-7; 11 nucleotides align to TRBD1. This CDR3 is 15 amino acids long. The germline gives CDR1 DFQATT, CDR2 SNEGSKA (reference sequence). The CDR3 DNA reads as TGCAGCCTCACGGATCCCGGGACAGGGGGGCGGGAGCAGTACTTC. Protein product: CSLTDPGTGGREQYF.

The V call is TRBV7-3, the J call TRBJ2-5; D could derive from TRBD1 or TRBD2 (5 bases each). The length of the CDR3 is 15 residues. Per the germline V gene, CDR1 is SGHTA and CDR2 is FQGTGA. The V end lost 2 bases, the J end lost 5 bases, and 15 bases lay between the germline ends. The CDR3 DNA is TGTGCCAGCAGCTTAGGGACCGACCGCCAGGAGACCCAGTACTTC. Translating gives CASSLGTDRQETQYF.

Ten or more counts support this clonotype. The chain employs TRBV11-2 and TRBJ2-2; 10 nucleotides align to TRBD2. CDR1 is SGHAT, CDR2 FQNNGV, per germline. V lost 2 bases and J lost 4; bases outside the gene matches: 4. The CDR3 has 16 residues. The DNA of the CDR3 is TGTGCCAGCAGCTTACTAGCGGGGGCGTTCACCGGGGAGCTGTTTTTT. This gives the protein CASSLLAGAFTGELFF. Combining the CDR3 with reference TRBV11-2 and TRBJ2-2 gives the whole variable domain EAGVAQSPRYKIIEKRQSVAFWCNPISGHATLYWYQQILGQGPKLLIQFQNNGVVDDSQLPKDRFSAERLKGVDSTLKIQPAKLEDSAVYLCASSLLAGAFTGELFFGEGSRLTVL.

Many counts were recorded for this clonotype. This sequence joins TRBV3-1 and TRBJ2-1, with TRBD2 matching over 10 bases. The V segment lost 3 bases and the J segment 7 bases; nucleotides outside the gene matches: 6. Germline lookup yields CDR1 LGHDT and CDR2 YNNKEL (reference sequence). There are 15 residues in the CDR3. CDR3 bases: TGTGCCAGCAGCCAGAGCGGGGGGGCCCCAAATGAGCAGTTCTTC. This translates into CASSQSGGAPNEQFF.

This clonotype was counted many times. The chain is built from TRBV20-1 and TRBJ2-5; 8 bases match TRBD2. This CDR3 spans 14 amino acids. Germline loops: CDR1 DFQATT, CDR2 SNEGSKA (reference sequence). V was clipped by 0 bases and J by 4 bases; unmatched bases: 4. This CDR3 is CSARDPRGGETQYF. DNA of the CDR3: TGCAGTGCTAGAGATCCCCGGGGGGGAGAGACCCAGTACTTC.

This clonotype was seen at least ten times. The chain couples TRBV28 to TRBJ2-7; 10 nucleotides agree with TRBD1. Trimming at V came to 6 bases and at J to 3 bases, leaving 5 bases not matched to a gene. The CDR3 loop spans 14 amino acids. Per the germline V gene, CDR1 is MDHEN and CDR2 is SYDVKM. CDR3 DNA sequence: TGTGCCAGCAGCGACAGGGACAGGGGCTACGAGCAGTACGTC. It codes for CASSDRDRGYEQYV.

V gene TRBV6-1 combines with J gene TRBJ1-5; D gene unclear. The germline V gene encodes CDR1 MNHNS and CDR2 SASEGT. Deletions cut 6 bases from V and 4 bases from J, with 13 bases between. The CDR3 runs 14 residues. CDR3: CASSRKWGNQPQHF. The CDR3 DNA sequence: TGTGCCAGCAGCCGAAAGTGGGGTAATCAGCCCCAGCATTTT.

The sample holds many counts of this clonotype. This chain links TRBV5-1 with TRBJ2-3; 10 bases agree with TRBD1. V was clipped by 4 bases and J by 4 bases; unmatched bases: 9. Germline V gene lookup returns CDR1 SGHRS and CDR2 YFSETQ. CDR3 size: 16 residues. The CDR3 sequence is CASSLVTGGSADTQYF. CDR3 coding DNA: TGCGCCAGCAGCCTCGTGACAGGGGGCAGTGCAGATACGCAGTATTTT.

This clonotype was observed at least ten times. The CDR3 DNA reads as TGTGCCAGCAGCAGTTACCAGGGAGCTCAGCCCCAGCATTTT. It is translated as CASSSYQGAQPQHF. The chain is built from TRBV4-2 and TRBJ1-5, with D perhaps matching TRBD1 (5 bases). CDR3 size: 14 residues. The V end was cut by 5 bases, the J end by 6 bases, with 14 bases between. The V gene's germline CDR1 is LGHNA and CDR2 YNFKEQ.

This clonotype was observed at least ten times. The CDR3 sequence is CASSIQGLGTEAFF. The CDR3 nucleotides read TGTGCCAGCAGCATCCAGGGGTTAGGGACTGAAGCTTTCTTT. The rearrangement joins TRBV3-1 to TRBJ1-1; possible D gene TRBD1, 6 bases. The CDR3 length is 14 residues. V lost 5 bases, J lost 5 bases, and 15 bases lay in between. Germline values: CDR1 LGHDT, CDR2 YNNKEL (reference sequence).

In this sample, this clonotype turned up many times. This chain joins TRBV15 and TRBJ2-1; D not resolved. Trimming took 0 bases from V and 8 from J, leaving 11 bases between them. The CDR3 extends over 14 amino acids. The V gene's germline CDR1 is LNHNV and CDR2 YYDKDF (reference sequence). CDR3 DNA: TGTGCCACCAGCAGAGATGTCCTAGGCGATGAGCAGTTCTTC. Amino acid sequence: CATSRDVLGDEQFF.

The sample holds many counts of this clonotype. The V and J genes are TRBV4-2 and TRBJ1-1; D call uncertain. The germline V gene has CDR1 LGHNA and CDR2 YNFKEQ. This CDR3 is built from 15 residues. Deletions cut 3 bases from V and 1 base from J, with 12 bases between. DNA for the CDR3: TGTGCCAGCAGCCAGCAGGCGTCGGGGAACACTGAAGCTTTCTTT. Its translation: CASSQQASGNTEAFF.

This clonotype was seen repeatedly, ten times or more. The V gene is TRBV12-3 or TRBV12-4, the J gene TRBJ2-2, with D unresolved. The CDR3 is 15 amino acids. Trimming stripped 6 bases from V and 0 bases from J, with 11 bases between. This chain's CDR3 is CASRTGFPNTGELFF. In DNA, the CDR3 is TGTGCCAGCAGGACCGGGTTCCCGAACACCGGGGAGCTGTTTTTT.

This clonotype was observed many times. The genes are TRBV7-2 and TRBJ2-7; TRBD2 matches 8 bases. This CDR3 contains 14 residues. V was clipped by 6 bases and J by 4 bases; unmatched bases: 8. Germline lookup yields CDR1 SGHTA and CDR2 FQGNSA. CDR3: CASRRSGDFYEQYF. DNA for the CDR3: TGTGCCAGCAGACGTAGCGGGGATTTTTACGAGCAGTACTTC. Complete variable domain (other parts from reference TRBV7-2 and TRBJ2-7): GAGVSQSPSNKVTEKGKDVELRCDPISGHTALYWYRQSLGQGLEFLIYFQGNSAPDKSGLPSDRFSAERTGGSVSTLTIQRTQQEDSAVYLCASRRSGDFYEQYFGPGTRLTVT.

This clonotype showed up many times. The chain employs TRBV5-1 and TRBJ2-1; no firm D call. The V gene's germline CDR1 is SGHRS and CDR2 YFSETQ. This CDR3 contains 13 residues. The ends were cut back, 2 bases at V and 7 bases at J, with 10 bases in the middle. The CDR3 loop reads CASSLSPRNEQFF. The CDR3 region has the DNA TGCGCCAGCAGCTTATCTCCCCGGAATGAGCAGTTCTTC.